Following are 21 T cell receptor beta chains from one sample sequenced in a study of shared clonotypes between healthy human individuals. Sequenced by immunoSEQ multiplex PCR; TCRdb stores in-frame clones only, minus some. The table lists roughly 2 million clones, approximately 96% of them singletons, with about 0.13% in the top ten. The sample taken for sequencing was naive CD4+ T cells sorted from blood. Noted subset: CD45RA+ positively selected. The receptors stem from a man aged 18 to 30 in good health.

This rearrangement joins TRBV14 to TRBJ1-1, with D unresolved. The CDR3 runs 13 residues. V lost 6 bases and J 4 bases, leaving 12 bases between the germline ends. The germline V gene has CDR1 SGHDN and CDR2 FVKESK. CDR3 coding DNA: TGTGCCAGCAGTCGTCTGACATCCACTGAAGCTTTCTTT. Translation: CASSRLTSTEAFF.

This clone was seen only once. The chain is built from TRBV2 and TRBJ2-1; the D is unclear. Germline V gene lookup returns CDR1 SNHLY and CDR2 FYNNEI. The CDR3 contains 15 residues. The V and J ends lost 6 bases and 7 bases respectively, with 19 bases between them. The CDR3 loop reads CASSSFGPVPNEQFF. In nucleotides, the CDR3 is TGTGCCAGCAGCTCTTTTGGACCAGTCCCTAATGAGCAGTTCTTC.

This clone was counted only a few times. The J gene is TRBJ2-7, the V gene TRBV10-2; 12 bases align to TRBD2. Germline trimming cut 0 bases from V and 7 bases from J; bases unmatched to any gene: 13. The CDR3 extends over 18 amino acids. Germline V gives CDR1 WSHSY, CDR2 SAAADI. Written as DNA, the CDR3 is TGCGCCAGCAGTGAGTCCCCTAGCGGGAGGGCCTCCGCGGTTGAGCAGTACTTC. Its translation is CASSESPSGRASAVEQYF.

The rearrangement uses TRBV21-1 and TRBJ2-5; the table calls TRBD2, which could not be checked here. TRBV21-1 constitutes a pseudogene. The CDR3 extends over 15 amino acids. This CDR3 reads CASSKRVMVQETQYF. CDR3 nucleotide sequence: TGTGCCAGCAGCAAACGGGTCATGGTGCAAGAGACCCAGTACTTC.

The chain is built from TRBV4-1 and TRBJ1-4; weak D call: TRBD1 (6 bases). This CDR3 comprises 15 residues. Germline V gene lookup returns CDR1 MGHRA and CDR2 YSYEKL. V was trimmed by 0 bases and J by 5 bases, leaving 10 bases between them. As DNA, the CDR3 is TGCGCCAGCAGCCAAGATCGGACAGACAATGAAAAACTGTTTTTT. It codes for CASSQDRTDNEKLFF.

This sequence joins TRBV9 and TRBJ2-7, with 11 bases lining up with TRBD2. This CDR3 is 14 amino acids long. V shed 3 bases and J 9 bases; nucleotides not matched to a gene: 8. Germline CDR1 and CDR2: SGDLS and YYNGEE. The chain's CDR3 is CASSAGTSGPPQYF. CDR3 nucleotides: TGTGCCAGCAGCGCGGGGACTAGCGGCCCCCCGCAGTACTTC.

This chain joins TRBV7-2 and TRBJ2-7; the match to TRBD1 covers 10 bases. V gave up 0 bases and J gave up 5 bases; unmatched junction bases: 7. The germline V gene has CDR1 SGHTA and CDR2 FQGNSA. The CDR3 totals 16 residues. The CDR3 coding sequence is TGTGCCAGCAGCTTAGCGCCGGGACAGGGGTTCCACGAGCAGTACTTC. Translating gives CASSLAPGQGFHEQYF. The complete variable domain, with remaining parts taken from reference TRBV7-2 and TRBJ2-7, reads GAGVSQSPSNKVTEKGKDVELRCDPISGHTALYWYRQSLGQGLEFLIYFQGNSAPDKSGLPSDRFSAERTGGSVSTLTIQRTQQEDSAVYLCASSLAPGQGFHEQYFGPGTRLTVT.

The chain is built from TRBV18 and TRBJ2-3; TRBD2 is a possible D gene (6 bases). CDR3 length: 14 amino acids. Per the germline V gene, CDR1 is KGHSH and CDR2 is LQKENI. The V gene lost 3 bases and the J gene lost 4 bases, with 11 bases spanning the gap. For the CDR3, the DNA is TGTGCCAGCTCACCCGCGGGGCTTGCAGATACGCAGTATTTT. It translates to CASSPAGLADTQYF.

The chain combines TRBV6-6 with TRBJ1-1, with D hard to call. V was cut by 0 bases and J by 5 bases, with 10 bases left in between. The CDR3 loop spans 14 amino acids. Germline CDR1 is MNHNY and CDR2 is SVGAGI (reference sequence). The CDR3 bases are TGTGCCAGCAGTTACTCTCAACGGATTACTGAAGCTTTCTTT. Amino acid sequence: CASSYSQRITEAFF.

The V gene is TRBV11-2, the J gene TRBJ1-1, with TRBD1 identical over 8 bases. J lost 3 bases, V lost 4 bases, and 1 base had no gene match. CDR1 is SGHAT and CDR2 is FQNNGV in the germline V gene. The CDR3 totals 13 residues. The CDR3 loop reads CASSSTGDTEAFF. DNA for the CDR3: TGTGCCAGCAGCTCGACAGGGGACACTGAAGCTTTCTTT.

The chain recombines TRBV28 with TRBJ1-1; the match to TRBD1 covers 7 bases. CDR1 is MDHEN, CDR2 SYDVKM, per germline. Losses at the gene ends were 5 bases for V and 10 bases for J; bases not matched to a gene: 10. The CDR3 has 13 residues. In DNA form, the CDR3 reads TGTGCCAGCAGTGATAAGGGGGCTCTGGGAGCTTTCTTT. As protein: CASSDKGALGAFF.

The chain combines TRBV19 with TRBJ2-3; 7 positions agree with TRBD2. The CDR3 extends over 14 amino acids. The germline CDR1 and CDR2 sequences are LNHDA and SQIVND (reference sequence). V shed 3 bases, J shed 2 bases, and the junction held 2 bases outside the gene matches. The CDR3 DNA reads TGTGCCAGTAGTATGGGGGGGTTCACAGATACGCAGTATTTT. Its translation: CASSMGGFTDTQYF.

The V and J genes are TRBV5-4 and TRBJ1-3; D is uncertain. This CDR3 has 14 amino acids. V lost 4 bases and J lost 8, with 16 bases in between. CDR1 is SGHNT, CDR2 YYREEE, per germline (reference sequence). CDR3 protein: CASSAGPLLDTIYF. Written as DNA, the CDR3 is TGTGCCAGCAGCGCCGGGCCCCTGCTCGACACCATATATTTT.

The chain employs TRBV18 and TRBJ1-6, with D possibly matching TRBD1 (5 bases). The CDR3 spans 16 residues. CDR1 is KGHSH, CDR2 LQKENI, per germline. Trimming took off 2 bases at V and 0 bases at J, with 8 bases between the two ends. Here the CDR3 reads CASSPIDSSYNSPLHF. The DNA for the CDR3 is TGTGCCAGCTCACCAATAGACAGCTCCTATAATTCACCCCTCCACTTT.

V and J are TRBV9 and TRBJ2-7; TRBD2 is a possible D gene (6 bases). The V and J ends lost 1 base and 1 base respectively, with 15 bases between them. This CDR3 contains 16 residues. Looked up from germline, CDR1 is SGDLS and CDR2 is YYNGEE. The CDR3 sequence: CASSVNPGGGSYEQYF. CDR3 DNA: TGTGCCAGCAGCGTAAACCCCGGCGGAGGGTCCTACGAGCAGTACTTC.

This chain joins TRBV4-1 and TRBJ2-3; no definite D call. V was trimmed by 2 bases and J by 3 bases, leaving 6 bases between them. CDR1 is MGHRA, CDR2 YSYEKL, per germline. The CDR3 totals 13 residues. CDR3 in DNA: TGCGCCAGCAGCCAACTCTTGACAGATACGCAGTATTTT. Its protein is CASSQLLTDTQYF.

V gene TRBV5-6 combines with J gene TRBJ2-5; D is unclear. Trimming removed 3 bases from V and 5 bases from J, with 5 bases in between. Germline values: CDR1 SGHDT, CDR2 YYEEEE. This CDR3 comprises 11 residues. The CDR3 is CASSSAETQYF. CDR3 nucleotides: TGTGCCAGCAGCTCGGCGGAGACCCAGTACTTC.

In its sample, this clone was seen once. CDR3 loop: CASSIVAGSAPNYGYTF. CDR3 nucleotides: TGTGCCAGTAGTATAGTGGCGGGGTCTGCCCCTAACTATGGCTACACCTTC. V gene TRBV19 combines with J gene TRBJ1-2; no firm D call. Trimming shortened V by 1 base and J by 0 bases, and 15 bases separated the two germline ends. CDR1 is LNHDA and CDR2 is SQIVND in the germline V gene (reference sequence). The CDR3 runs to 17 residues.

To note about this clone: The same CDR3 is also encoded by other DNA sequences in this sample. The chain has TRBV18 and TRBJ2-5; D call uncertain. Germline V lookup: CDR1 KGHSH, CDR2 LQKENI. V was shortened by 2 bases and J by 4 bases, with 8 bases between the two germline ends. CDR3 length equals 13 residues. The CDR3 DNA reads TGTGCCAGCTCACCAATCGGACGAGAGACCCAGTACTTC. It encodes CASSPIGRETQYF.

This chain links TRBV6-5 with TRBJ2-1, with 10 bases lining up with TRBD1. The CDR3 sequence is 16 residues long. The J segment lost 7 bases and the V segment lost 0 bases, leaving 6 bases of the junction unmatched. Germline V gene data show CDR1 as MNHEY and CDR2 as SVGAGI. The CDR3 sequence: CASSYSRTGGWNEQFF. The CDR3 DNA follows: TGTGCCAGCAGTTACTCGCGGACAGGGGGATGGAATGAGCAGTTCTTC.

J is TRBJ1-6 and V is TRBV11-2, with 7 bases matching TRBD1. The CDR3 length is 16 residues. With V trimmed by 3 bases and J by 7 bases, 9 bases remained unmatched. Germline V lookup: CDR1 SGHAT, CDR2 FQNNGV. CDR3 sequence reads: CASSLRGTATNSPLHF. For the CDR3, the DNA is TGTGCCAGCAGCTTGCGAGGGACAGCTACGAATTCACCCCTCCACTTT.